This TCR beta chain stems from a study of OX40 agonist ivuxolimab in advanced cancers. For the study at large: Partial responses were achieved by three patients: one hepatocellular carcinoma, two cutaneous melanoma. Whole-study findings and limits: Some of the lowest clonal expansion was seen in partial responders at 0.1-3.0 mg/kg. The CD4+ and CD8+ T cells in the blood had expanded clonally by week 6 at 0.1 to 3.0 mg/kg.

The repertoire was sequenced with immunoSEQ multiplex PCR; TCRdb's copy has only in-frame clones and lacks some. The profile shows approximately 92,000 clones, approximately 94% of them singletons. In the case of this clone: Its antigen is not known.

This specimen consisted of CD4+ or CD8+ T cells sorted from blood, obtained in a trial of the OX40 agonist ivuxolimab. This clonotype originated in an adult with an advanced solid tumor such as melanoma, head and neck, liver or kidney cancer.

The CDR3 DNA sequence: TGTGCCAGCAGCTCTCGGACTAGCGGGTCGATAGATACGCAGTATTTT. Translating it yields CASSSRTSGSIDTQYF. The chain recombines TRBV5-4 with TRBJ2-3; 11 bases are shared with TRBD2. CDR3 length: 16 residues. Germline CDR1 is SGHNT and CDR2 is YYREEE (reference sequence). Germline trimming cut 3 bases from V and 5 bases from J; bases unmatched to any gene: 8.